This T cell receptor beta chain was profiled in a study of PD-1 blockade in classical Hodgkin lymphoma. Assay: immunoSEQ multiplex PCR; the TCRdb copy retains only in-frame clones and omits some. Of over 25,000 clones listed, roughly 85% were seen once; the top ten hold 20% to 25%. Relapse was seen in all patients after autologous stem cell transplantation, and brentuximab vedotin exposure was variable. This CDR3 is built from 15 residues. CDR1 is SGHNT and CDR2 is YYREEE in the germline V gene (reference sequence). V lost 4 bases and J lost 2, with 15 bases in between. The receptor's source is a human donor with classical Hodgkin lymphoma. The genes are TRBV5-4 and TRBJ1-2; D unclear. The specimen comprised peripheral blood mononuclear cells (PBMCs), sampled before the second cycle of nivolumab. The CDR3 spells CASSQSARANYGYTF. In DNA form, the CDR3 reads TGTGCCAGCAGCCAGTCGGCCCGGGCCAACTATGGCTACACCTTC.